The 21 T cell receptor beta chains below come from one sample, sequenced in a study of blood T cell repertoires in COVID-19 (TCRdb year 2020). The library was obtained by the immunoSEQ multiplex PCR assay. TCRdb provides this immuneACCESS table in a form limited to in-frame rearrangements. Some clones are lacking; in checked studies, under half of them reflect an unresolved V gene, and why the rest are absent is not known. In all, the sample holds about 45,000 clones, and roughly 70% of those were seen once. The ten largest clones capture less than 8% of the sample. Specimen: peripheral blood. Every receptor here comes from a man of 80 years or more with acute or convalescent COVID-19.

This clone is categorized as medium-sized. The rearrangement uses TRBV7-6 and TRBJ2-1, with 10 bases that match TRBD2. In germline, CDR1 is SGHVS, CDR2 FNYEAQ. The CDR3 length is 15 residues. Losses at the gene ends were 2 bases for V and 10 bases for J; bases not matched to a gene: 8. Here the CDR3 reads CASSLYASGSPEQFF. DNA for the CDR3: TGTGCCAGCAGCTTATATGCTAGCGGGAGTCCAGAGCAGTTCTTC.

This chain uses TRBV4-3 with TRBJ2-4, with a possible D match to TRBD1 (7 bases). Trimming took 0 bases from V and 8 from J, leaving 14 bases between them. The CDR3 has 15 amino acids. Germline V gene data show CDR1 as LGHNA and CDR2 as YSLEER. This chain's CDR3 is CASSQDRGAADIQYF. In DNA form, the CDR3 reads TGCGCCAGCAGCCAAGACAGGGGGGCCGCGGACATTCAGTACTTC.

The CDR3 nucleotides read TGTGCCAGCAGCTTACATGAGACCCAGTACTTC. It is translated as CASSLHETQYF. The V and J genes are TRBV7-9 and TRBJ2-5; D uncertain. Per the germline V gene, CDR1 is SEHNR and CDR2 is FQNEAQ (reference sequence). The CDR3 is made up of 11 amino acids. The germline V and J ends were trimmed by 2 bases and 5 bases, with 3 bases remaining between them.

The count of this clone is one. The gene calls are TRBV6-2 or TRBV6-3 and TRBJ1-2, with a possible D match to TRBD1 (6 bases). Trimming removed 6 bases from V and 4 bases from J, with 18 bases in between. The V gene's germline CDR1 is MNHEY and CDR2 SVGEGT. The CDR3 runs to 15 residues. In nucleotides, the CDR3 is TGTGCCAGCAGCCCCGGGACAAGTTTCATCTATGGCTACACCTTC. Translating it yields CASSPGTSFIYGYTF.

The genes are TRBV3-1 (or the pseudogene TRBV3-2) and TRBJ1-1; possible D gene TRBD1, 5 bases. V shed 0 bases and J shed 11 bases, with 16 bases lying between them. The CDR3 runs 14 residues. Germline CDR1 is LGHDT and CDR2 is YNNKEL (reference sequence). The CDR3 nucleotides are TGTGCCAGCAGCCAAGAGCTGGGGCCAGGATTGGCTTTCTTT. It encodes CASSQELGPGLAFF.

The chain couples TRBV6-2 or TRBV6-3 to TRBJ1-4; no reliable D call. Trimming cost V 5 bases and J 0 bases, with 7 bases left between them. The germline CDR1 and CDR2 sequences are MNHEY and SVGEGT. This CDR3 has 14 amino acids. CDR3 amino acids: CASSTVATNEKLFF. CDR3 bases: TGTGCCAGCAGTACGGTCGCAACTAATGAAAAACTGTTTTTT.

This chain uses TRBV5-5 with TRBJ1-1; 10 bases align to TRBD1. CDR1 and CDR2 (germline): SGHKS, YYEKEE (reference sequence). The V segment lost 5 bases and the J segment 8 bases; nucleotides outside the gene matches: 9. The CDR3 length is 14 residues. The CDR3: CASRPDRGLQEAFF. DNA of the CDR3: TGTGCCAGCAGGCCAGACAGGGGGCTACAGGAAGCTTTCTTT.

The chain has TRBV15 and TRBJ2-7; D call uncertain. Trimming pared 0 bases from V and 7 bases from J, leaving 13 bases between. The CDR3 is 14 amino acids. The germline V gene has CDR1 LNHNV and CDR2 YYDKDF (reference sequence). The CDR3 reads CATSREPRNGEQYF. Here the CDR3 DNA reads TGTGCCACCAGCAGAGAGCCCCGAAACGGGGAGCAGTACTTC.

DNA of the CDR3: TGCGCCAGCAGCCGGGACAGGGGGAACACCGGGGAGCTGTTTTTT. Translating gives CASSRDRGNTGELFF. The chain recombines TRBV5-1 with TRBJ2-2, with 10 bases that match TRBD1. The V gene's germline CDR1 is SGHRS and CDR2 YFSETQ. V lost 4 bases to trimming and J lost 1 base; unmatched junction nucleotides: 1. This CDR3 region has 15 residues.

The rearrangement uses TRBV30 and TRBJ2-3; D gene uncertain. Germline V gene data show CDR1 as GTSNPN and CDR2 as SVGIG (reference sequence). The V end was cut by 3 bases, the J end by 4 bases, with 8 bases between. CDR3 length: 12 amino acids. The CDR3 reads CAWSASADTQYF. CDR3 coding DNA: TGTGCCTGGAGCGCTTCGGCAGATACGCAGTATTTT.

The chain carries TRBV7-9 and TRBJ2-3; the match to TRBD2 covers 14 bases. Trimming took 0 bases from V and 5 from J; bases not matched to a gene: 1. Germline-derived CDR1 and CDR2 are SEHNR and FQNEAQ (reference sequence). The length of the CDR3 is 16 residues. The DNA of the CDR3 is TGTGCCAGCAGCTTAGCGGGACTAGCGGGAGTAGATACGCAGTATTTT. This sequence encodes CASSLAGLAGVDTQYF.

This chain connects TRBV6-6 to TRBJ1-2; TRBD1 is a possible D gene (6 bases). The CDR3 loop spans 13 amino acids. Germline V gene sequence: CDR1 MNHNY, CDR2 SVGAGI (reference sequence). Trimming cost V 9 bases and J 2 bases, with 13 bases left between them. This CDR3 is CARSAGVNYGYTF. The CDR3, as DNA: TGTGCCAGGAGTGCAGGGGTGAACTATGGCTACACCTTC.

The chain links TRBV9 to TRBJ2-3, with 7 bases lining up with TRBD1. CDR3 length equals 15 residues. V dropped 3 bases and J dropped 2; count of bases not matched to a gene: 6. The germline CDR1 and CDR2 sequences are SGDLS and YYNGEE. This CDR3 reads CASSAGDSYTDTQYF. The DNA for the CDR3 is TGTGCCAGCAGCGCCGGGGACAGCTACACAGATACGCAGTATTTT.

The rearrangement links TRBV11-2 to TRBJ2-5; TRBD2 might be the D (5 bases). Per the germline V gene, CDR1 is SGHAT and CDR2 is FQNNGV. The CDR3 runs to 15 residues. V shed 0 bases and J shed 2 bases, with 10 bases lying between them. The chain's CDR3 is CASSLDSTGQETQYF. The CDR3 coding sequence is TGTGCCAGCAGCTTAGATTCCACGGGGCAAGAGACCCAGTACTTC.

The J gene is TRBJ1-1, the V gene TRBV18; D is perhaps TRBD1 (6 bases). The CDR3 is 15 amino acids. Germline V gene data show CDR1 as KGHSH and CDR2 as LQKENI. The V end was cut by 3 bases, the J end by 0 bases, with 11 bases between. The CDR3 DNA follows: TGTGCCAGCTCACCTAGACAGGAAATGAACACTGAAGCTTTCTTT. It encodes CASSPRQEMNTEAFF.

This clone was seen a handful of times. The chain combines TRBV3-1 (or the pseudogene TRBV3-2) with TRBJ2-2; D may be TRBD2 (7 bases). Germline assignment: CDR1 LGHDT and CDR2 YNNKEL (reference sequence). The CDR3 is 16 residues long. The V and J ends lost 0 bases and 4 bases respectively, with 12 bases between them. CDR3 sequence reads: CASSQEGGAVTGELFF. DNA for the CDR3: TGTGCCAGCAGCCAAGAAGGGGGGGCAGTCACCGGGGAGCTGTTTTTT.

The CDR3: CASSLLGSQAFF. DNA of the CDR3: TGTGCCAGTAGTTTGCTAGGCAGTCAAGCTTTCTTT. The chain carries TRBV19 and TRBJ1-1; D gene unclear. V was cut by 5 bases and J by 9 bases, with 13 bases left in between. CDR1 and CDR2 from the germline V gene are LNHDA and SQIVND (reference sequence). The CDR3 is made up of 12 amino acids. The complete variable domain, with remaining parts taken from reference TRBV19 and TRBJ1-1, reads DGGITQSPKYLFRKEGQNVTLSCEQNLNHDAMYWYRQDPGQGLRLIYYSQIVNDFQKGDIAEGYSVSREKKESFPLTVTSAQKNPTAFYLCASSLLGSQAFFGQGTRLTVV.

This clone was detected only a few times. The chain combines TRBV9 with TRBJ2-1, with D possibly being TRBD1 (6 bases). The V and J ends lost 3 bases and 10 bases respectively, with 20 bases between them. Germline CDR1 SGDLS, CDR2 YYNGEE. The CDR3 is made up of 15 amino acids. CDR3 in amino acids: CASSADKLGADEQFF. The CDR3 nucleotides read TGTGCCAGCAGCGCAGATAAATTGGGGGCCGACGAGCAGTTCTTC.

The chain is built from TRBV18 and TRBJ2-1; perhaps TRBD2 as D (6 bases). The V gene lost 5 bases and the J gene lost 4 bases, with 15 bases spanning the gap. The germline CDR1 and CDR2 sequences are KGHSH and LQKENI. This CDR3 comprises 15 residues. CDR3 sequence reads: CASSAPGTLYNEQFF. The CDR3 DNA reads TGTGCCAGCTCAGCCCCCGGGACTCTATACAATGAGCAGTTCTTC.

The V call is TRBV7-9, the J call TRBJ1-2; D call uncertain. Germline assignment: CDR1 SEHNR and CDR2 FQNEAQ (reference sequence). The length of the CDR3 is 13 residues. The ends were cut back, 5 bases at V and 4 bases at J, with 11 bases in the middle. The chain's CDR3 is CASSPPGSYGYTF. CDR3 nucleotides: TGTGCCAGCAGCCCACCAGGATCCTATGGCTACACCTTC.

This clone was observed a few times. The chain combines TRBV7-9 with TRBJ2-1; D possibly corresponds to TRBD1 (6 bases). The germline V gene encodes CDR1 SEHNR and CDR2 FQNEAQ (reference sequence). The CDR3 runs to 15 residues. V gave up 4 bases and J gave up 1 base, with 11 bases separating them. CDR3 DNA: TGTGCCAGCAGCTATGACAGGTCATCCTACAATGAGCAGTTCTTC. Residues: CASSYDRSSYNEQFF.